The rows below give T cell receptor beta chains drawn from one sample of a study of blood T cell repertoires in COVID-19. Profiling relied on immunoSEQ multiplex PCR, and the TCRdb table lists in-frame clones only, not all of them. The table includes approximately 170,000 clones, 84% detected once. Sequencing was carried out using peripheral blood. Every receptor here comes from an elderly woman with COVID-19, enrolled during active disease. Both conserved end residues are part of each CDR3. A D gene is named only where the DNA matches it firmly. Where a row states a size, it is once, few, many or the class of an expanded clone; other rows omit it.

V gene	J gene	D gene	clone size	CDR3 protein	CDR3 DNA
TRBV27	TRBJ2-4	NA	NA	CASSLARGAKNIQYF	TGTGCCAGCAGTTTAGCCAGGGGAGCCAAAAACATTCAGTACTTC
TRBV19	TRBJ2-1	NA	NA	CASSIVSSIVSSYNEQFF	TGTGCCAGTAGTATAGTTAGCAGTATAGTCAGCTCCTACAATGAGCAGTTCTTC
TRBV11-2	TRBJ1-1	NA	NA	CASSLLGADTEAFF	TGTGCCAGCAGCTTGCTGGGGGCAGACACTGAAGCTTTCTTT
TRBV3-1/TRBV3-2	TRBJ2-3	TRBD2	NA	CASSQDRSLAGSDTQYF	TGTGCCAGCAGCCAAGATCGGAGTCTAGCGGGATCAGATACGCAGTATTTT
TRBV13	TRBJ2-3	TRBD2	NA	CASSLLADLSTDTQYF	TGTGCCAGCAGCCTCCTAGCGGACCTTAGCACAGATACGCAGTATTTT
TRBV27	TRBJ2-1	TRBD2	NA	CASSSRLAGGNEQFF	TGTGCCAGCAGTTCAAGACTAGCGGGAGGCAATGAGCAGTTCTTC
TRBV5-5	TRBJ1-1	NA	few	CASSLERVTAFF	TGTGCCAGCAGCTTGGAGAGGGTGACAGCTTTCTTT
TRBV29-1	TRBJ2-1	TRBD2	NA	CSVYSGSSYNEQFF	TGCAGCGTTTATAGCGGGAGCTCCTACAATGAGCAGTTCTTC
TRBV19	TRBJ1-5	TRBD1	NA	CASSTTGGQPQHF	TGTGCCAGTAGTACCACAGGGGGTCAGCCCCAGCATTTT
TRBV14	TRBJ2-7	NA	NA	CASSDRGGSEQYF	TGTGCCAGCAGTGACAGAGGAGGGAGCGAGCAGTACTTC
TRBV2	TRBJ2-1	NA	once	CASGHENEQFF	TGTGCCAGTGGACACGAGAATGAGCAGTTCTTC
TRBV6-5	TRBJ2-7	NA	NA	CASSVRASSYEQYF	TGTGCCAGCAGCGTCAGGGCTAGCTCCTACGAGCAGTACTTC
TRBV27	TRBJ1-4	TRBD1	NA	CASSTRDSRNEKLFF	TGTGCCAGCAGTACCCGGGACAGCCGTAATGAAAAACTGTTTTTT
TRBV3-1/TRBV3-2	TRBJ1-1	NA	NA	CASSRTGNTEAFF	TGTGCCAGCAGCCGCACAGGGAACACTGAAGCTTTCTTT
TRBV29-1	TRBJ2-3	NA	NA	CSVERIEEQYF	TGCAGCGTTGAAAGGATTGAGGAGCAGTATTTT
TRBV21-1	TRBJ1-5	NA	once	CASSKIKGEGIQPQHF	TGTGCCAGCAGCAAAATTAAAGGGGAAGGGATTCAGCCCCAGCATTTT
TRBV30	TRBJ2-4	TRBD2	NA	CAWRIGGANIQYF	TGTGCCTGGAGGATCGGGGGGGCTAACATTCAGTACTTC